One sample yielded the 4 T cell receptor beta chains listed below, sequenced in a study of PD-L1 blockade in urothelial cancer. Only in-frame clones appear in the TCRdb table, and some are missing; sequencing was by immunoSEQ multiplex PCR. The table shows some 120,000 clones, with under 95% occurring only once. Stated time point: peripheral blood 6 weeks after treatment start. The sample in question was PBMCs, obtained around atezolizumab (anti-PD-L1) treatment. These receptors were obtained from a man aged 60 to 75 with urothelial cancer.

This rearrangement joins TRBV10-1 to TRBJ1-2, with 8 positions matching TRBD1. The junction had 7 bases not matched to a gene; V was cut back by 9 bases and J by 4 bases. Germline V gene sequence: CDR1 WNHNN, CDR2 SYGVQD (reference sequence). This CDR3 is built from 13 residues. The CDR3: CASSPDRGYGYTF. Written as DNA, the CDR3 is TGCGCCAGTTCCCCAGACAGGGGCTATGGCTACACCTTC.

The J gene is TRBJ2-3, the V gene TRBV7-8, with TRBD2 identical over 8 bases. V gave up 5 bases and J gave up 5 bases; unmatched junction bases: 15. The germline gives CDR1 SGHVS, CDR2 FQNEAQ. The CDR3 sequence is 17 residues long. The chain's CDR3 is CASSPLGGAGAGDTQYF. CDR3 sequence (DNA): TGTGCCAGCAGCCCCTTAGGCGGAGCGGGAGCCGGAGATACGCAGTATTTT.

The chain recombines TRBV21-1 with TRBJ2-7; the tabulated D call, TRBD2, remains unverified against the DNA. TRBV21-1 is deemed a pseudogene. The CDR3 covers 16 residues. The CDR3 is CASSKAPAGGPGEQYF. The CDR3 DNA is TGTGCCAGCAGCAAAGCGCCGGCGGGAGGGCCGGGTGAGCAGTACTTC.

V is TRBV5-1 and J is TRBJ1-2; 11 positions match TRBD1. V dropped 4 bases and J dropped 4; count of bases not matched to a gene: 12. The CDR3 has 17 residues. From germline, CDR1 is SGHRS and CDR2 YFSETQ. Written as DNA, the CDR3 is TGCGCCAGCAGCCCCGGGACAGGGGGAGGACCGATCTATGGCTACACCTTC. It is translated as CASSPGTGGGPIYGYTF.